These 14 T cell receptor beta chains originate from one sample sequenced in a study of T cell changes during pregnancy in multiple sclerosis. Some clones are missing from TCRdb's copy, which holds only in-frame ones; the method was immunoSEQ multiplex PCR. The sample consists of 100,000 or so clones, about nine tenths of them appearing once. The sample consisted of peripheral blood, taken in the second trimester of pregnancy. The receptors derive from a female donor with multiple sclerosis, enrolled in a pregnancy study.

The chain carries TRBV4-2 and TRBJ2-1, with 11 bases that match TRBD1. Trimming at V came to 1 base and at J to 7 bases, leaving 3 bases not matched to a gene. This CDR3 has 15 residues. Germline loops: CDR1 LGHNA, CDR2 YNFKEQ. The CDR3 region is CASSQVGQGANEQFF. The DNA of the CDR3 is TGTGCCAGCAGCCAAGTCGGACAGGGGGCAAATGAGCAGTTCTTC.

The V and J genes are TRBV11-3 and TRBJ2-3, with 7 bases aligning to TRBD2. CDR3 length: 16 amino acids. Germline values: CDR1 SGHNT, CDR2 YENEEA. V lost 3 bases to trimming and J lost 0 bases; unmatched junction nucleotides: 6. The CDR3 is CASSLGRAGSTDTQYF. The CDR3 DNA follows: TGTGCCAGCAGCTTGGGGAGGGCCGGTAGCACAGATACGCAGTATTTT.

The gene calls are TRBV7-9 and TRBJ1-2; 7 bases agree with TRBD1. The CDR3 contains 16 residues. With V trimmed by 0 bases and J by 0 bases, 4 bases remained unmatched. Germline V gives CDR1 SEHNR, CDR2 FQNEAQ (reference sequence). The CDR3: CASSLAGTETNYGYTF. For the CDR3, the DNA is TGTGCCAGCAGCTTAGCGGGGACAGAGACTAACTATGGCTACACCTTC.

The chain carries TRBV23-1 and TRBJ2-5; TRBD2 matches 10 bases. TRBV23-1 falls under the ORF class, with uncertain function. This CDR3 has 16 amino acids. The J segment lost 5 bases and the V segment lost 2 bases, leaving 8 bases of the junction unmatched. In DNA, the CDR3 is TGCGCCAGCAGTCAAGGGAAGCGGGAGGGGGCTGAGACCCAGTACTTC. Translation: CASSQGKREGAETQYF.

This clone was observed a few times. At one boundary the junction diverges from the germline segment, which might be a read error. The rearrangement links TRBV19 to TRBJ2-2; D perhaps matches TRBD2 (5 bases). This CDR3 is built from 13 residues. Germline loops: CDR1 LNHDA, CDR2 SQIVND (reference sequence). CDR3 protein: CASSIGGHRGAVF. The CDR3 DNA sequence: TGTGCCAGTAGTATAGGAGGGCACCGGGGAGCTGTTTTT.

The CDR3 spells CASSSRGHGNYGYTF. The CDR3 DNA reads TGTGCCAGCAGCTCCCGGGGACACGGGAACTATGGCTACACCTTC. The chain employs TRBV5-6 and TRBJ1-2, with D possibly matching TRBD1 (6 bases). Germline CDR1 reads SGHDT; CDR2 reads YYEEEE. This CDR3 is built from 15 residues. V was pared by 3 bases and J by 2 bases, with 14 bases between.

The chain is built from TRBV28 and TRBJ2-7; D may be TRBD1 (6 bases). This CDR3 is 12 amino acids long. Trimming took off 4 bases at V and 3 bases at J, with 7 bases between the two ends. Germline CDR1 MDHEN, CDR2 SYDVKM. Here the CDR3 DNA reads TGTGCCAGCAGTTCGGACAGCTACGAGCAGTACTTC. It specifies CASSSDSYEQYF.

The CDR3 region is CASNRDRLNDEQFF. The CDR3, as DNA: TGTGCAAGTAATCGGGACAGACTTAACGATGAGCAGTTCTTC. This rearrangement joins TRBV30 to TRBJ2-1; 7 nucleotides match TRBD1. The CDR3 is made up of 14 amino acids. CDR1 is GTSNPN, CDR2 SVGIG, per germline (reference sequence).

CDR3 residues: CASSRPGGGGNEKLFF. The CDR3, as DNA: TGCGCCAGCAGCCGCCCCGGGGGAGGCGGGAATGAAAAACTGTTTTTT. The rearrangement links TRBV5-1 to TRBJ1-4, with D possibly being TRBD1 (5 bases). CDR3 length: 16 amino acids. CDR1 and CDR2 from the germline V gene are SGHRS and YFSETQ. V gave up 4 bases and J gave up 5 bases, with 18 bases separating them.

CDR3 coding DNA: TGTGCCATCGGGGATGCGCTAGCGGGAGCGTCTTACGAGCAGTACTTC. Protein sequence: CAIGDALAGASYEQYF. The chain uses TRBV10-3 and TRBJ2-7, with TRBD2 identical over 10 bases. V shed 8 bases, J shed 4 bases, and the junction held 14 bases outside the gene matches. The germline V gene has CDR1 ENHRY and CDR2 SYGVKD. This CDR3 has 16 residues.

This clone appeared once. The CDR3 spells CATSRSGSSNEQYF. The CDR3 DNA reads as TGTGCCACCAGCCGGTCAGGGTCGAGTAACGAGCAGTACTTC. This chain uses TRBV15 with TRBJ2-7, with D possibly being TRBD1 (5 bases). The CDR3 loop spans 14 amino acids. Germline CDR1 LNHNV, CDR2 YYDKDF (reference sequence). Trimming pared 5 bases from V and 5 bases from J, leaving 16 bases between.

V gene TRBV7-3 combines with J gene TRBJ2-1; D ambiguous. Germline V lookup: CDR1 SGHTA, CDR2 FQGTGA. The germline V and J ends were trimmed by 2 bases and 1 base, with 3 bases remaining between them. The CDR3 covers 13 residues. CDR3 in amino acids: CASSLSSYNEQFF. CDR3 DNA: TGTGCCAGCAGCTTATCTTCCTACAATGAGCAGTTCTTC.

The chain is built from TRBV20-1 and TRBJ2-3; a possible D gene is TRBD2 (5 bases). With 6 bases removed from V and 2 bases from J, the gap between germline ends came to 6 bases. Germline CDR1 is DFQATT and CDR2 is SNEGSKA (reference sequence). The CDR3 covers 11 residues. The CDR3, as DNA: TGCAGTGCCGGGGACACAGATACGCAGTATTTT. Translation gives CSAGDTDTQYF.

V gene TRBV19 combines with J gene TRBJ1-1; tentative D call: TRBD1 (6 bases). The germline V gene encodes CDR1 LNHDA and CDR2 SQIVND (reference sequence). The CDR3 is 13 residues long. With 4 bases removed from V and 4 bases from J, the gap between germline ends came to 10 bases. For the CDR3, the DNA is TGTGCCAGTAGTAGGGGGCCGAGCACTGAAGCTTTCTTT. Protein: CASSRGPSTEAFF.